Described below is a single T cell receptor beta chain sequence and its context. V lost 0 bases, J lost 0 bases, and 6 bases lay in between. CDR1 is LNHNV and CDR2 is YYDKDF in the germline V gene (reference sequence). The CDR3 extends over 15 amino acids. This record belongs to a study of OX40 agonist ivuxolimab in advanced cancers. Sequencing was performed with immunoSEQ multiplex PCR; in TCRdb, only in-frame clones are kept and a portion is missing. This table holds 55,000 to 80,000 clones, about 85% found once. J is TRBJ1-3 and V is TRBV15; D gene ambiguous. The TCR sequence derives from an adult with an advanced solid tumor such as melanoma, head and neck, liver or kidney cancer. The sample here was CD4+ or CD8+ T cells sorted from blood, taken in a trial of the OX40 agonist ivuxolimab. CDR3 DNA: TGTGCCACCAGCAGAGAAGGGTTCTCTGGAAACACCATATATTTT. Amino acids: CATSREGFSGNTIYF.